The 29 T cell receptor beta chains presented below share a single source sample, sequenced in a study of long-term antiretroviral therapy in people with HIV. Survey-level immunoSEQ v3.0 assays were run. Repertoires were generated with immunoSEQ multiplex PCR, while TCRdb's copy carries only in-frame clones and drops some. The table records over 30,000 clones, around 83% of them present only once. The sample was unsorted PBMCs, taken 3.1 years after starting antiretroviral therapy. The receptors originated from a woman between 45 and 65 years old with HIV.

This clone was observed a handful of times. The chain is built from TRBV18 and TRBJ1-1; possibly TRBD1 for D (6 bases). The CDR3 loop spans 15 amino acids. Germline CDR1 KGHSH, CDR2 LQKENI. V gave up 3 bases and J gave up 4 bases, with 15 bases separating them. The CDR3 loop is CASSPGTGPITEAFF. CDR3 in DNA: TGTGCCAGCTCACCTGGAACAGGGCCGATCACTGAAGCTTTCTTT.

The chain is built from TRBV27 and TRBJ1-6; weak D call: TRBD1 (5 bases). Germline V gene lookup returns CDR1 MNHEY and CDR2 SMNVEV (reference sequence). There are 14 residues in the CDR3. Trimming left V 6 bases short and J 6 bases short, with 12 bases between. CDR3 in DNA: TGTGCCAGCAGATCCGGGACTGCTAATTCACCCCTCCACTTT. It yields the protein CASRSGTANSPLHF.

This clone was detected a few times. V and J are TRBV29-1 and TRBJ2-5; D is ambiguous. The CDR3 sequence is 13 residues long. V lost 6 bases and J lost 1, with 12 bases in between. Germline CDR1 and CDR2: SQVTM and ANQGSEA. The CDR3 reads CSVSLSGQETQYF. The CDR3 nucleotides read TGCAGCGTGTCTCTGTCGGGCCAAGAGACCCAGTACTTC.

The genes are TRBV5-6 and TRBJ2-1; TRBD2 matches 10 bases. This CDR3 is 14 amino acids long. Germline V gives CDR1 SGHDT, CDR2 YYEEEE. The trim removed 5 bases at V and 7 bases at J, leaving 6 bases unmatched. CDR3 sequence: CASSLAGAWNEQFF. CDR3 DNA sequence: TGTGCCAGCAGTCTAGCGGGGGCTTGGAATGAGCAGTTCTTC.

This chain connects TRBV18 to TRBJ2-1, with a weak D call TRBD2 (6 bases). Per the germline V gene, CDR1 is KGHSH and CDR2 is LQKENI. Trimming removed 0 bases at V and 7 bases at J, with 19 bases between. The CDR3 runs 17 residues. In DNA form, the CDR3 reads TGTGCCAGCTCACCACCTACTGCGGGGCAGTTAGGAAATGAGCAGTTCTTC. This gives the protein CASSPPTAGQLGNEQFF.

This chain connects TRBV28 to TRBJ2-7; 10 bases are a match to TRBD1. The CDR3 spans 16 residues. The trim removed 4 bases at V and 6 bases at J, leaving 12 bases unmatched. Germline-derived CDR1 and CDR2 are MDHEN and SYDVKM. The CDR3 nucleotides read TGTGCCAGCAGTTCTCCGACCGGGACAGGGGAACGCGAGCAGTACTTC. Its protein is CASSSPTGTGEREQYF.

The CDR3 DNA sequence: TGTGCCAGCAGTGAATGGGCAGAGACGACCTACGAGCAGTACTTC. Translated: CASSEWAETTYEQYF. The genes are TRBV2 and TRBJ2-7; no firm D call. Germline-derived CDR1 and CDR2 are SNHLY and FYNNEI. This CDR3 region has 15 residues. V lost 2 bases and J 2 bases, leaving 13 bases between the germline ends.

This rearrangement joins TRBV14 to TRBJ2-3; perhaps TRBD1 as D (6 bases). Trimming cost V 4 bases and J 0 bases, with 20 bases left between them. CDR1 and CDR2 (germline): SGHDN, FVKESK. CDR3 length: 18 amino acids. The CDR3 reads CASSRWGRAPRSTDTQYF. In DNA, the CDR3 is TGTGCCAGCAGCCGCTGGGGGCGCGCCCCAAGGAGCACAGATACGCAGTATTTT.

The chain has TRBV27 and TRBJ2-2; D is unresolved. The CDR3 is made up of 12 amino acids. V shed 6 bases and J shed 3 bases, with 5 bases lying between them. Germline lookup yields CDR1 MNHEY and CDR2 SMNVEV (reference sequence). CDR3 in DNA: TGTGCCAGCAGACGGGACACCGGGGAGCTGTTTTTT. It translates to CASRRDTGELFF.

The V gene is TRBV5-4, the J gene TRBJ1-1; D uncertain. V shed 4 bases and J shed 2 bases, with 15 bases lying between them. The germline V gene encodes CDR1 SGHNT and CDR2 YYREEE (reference sequence). This CDR3 spans 15 amino acids. The CDR3 sequence is CASSPWTASNTEAFF. In DNA, the CDR3 is TGTGCCAGCAGCCCATGGACTGCCAGCAACACTGAAGCTTTCTTT. The variable domain in full, with the rest retrieved from reference TRBV5-4 and TRBJ1-1, is ETGVTQSPTHLIKTRGQQVTLRCSSQSGHNTVSWYQQALGQGPQFIFQYYREEENGRGNFPPRFSGLQFPNYSSELNVNALELDDSALYLCASSPWTASNTEAFFGQGTRLTVV.

CDR3 nucleotide sequence: TGTGCCAGCAGAGAAACAGGGGATAATTCACCCCTCCACTTT. It yields the protein CASRETGDNSPLHF. This rearrangement joins TRBV7-3 to TRBJ1-6, with 7 bases that match TRBD1. V shed 6 bases, J shed 5 bases, and the junction held 4 bases outside the gene matches. Germline V gene sequence: CDR1 SGHTA, CDR2 FQGTGA. The CDR3 runs 14 residues.

CDR3 in amino acids: CASSRGFNQPQHF. The CDR3 DNA reads TGTGCCAGCAGCCGAGGGTTCAATCAGCCCCAGCATTTT. The chain links TRBV7-9 to TRBJ1-5, with D uncertain. Trimming took 5 bases from V and 3 from J, leaving 8 bases between them. Germline CDR1 and CDR2: SEHNR and FQNEAQ (reference sequence). The length of the CDR3 is 13 residues.

This clone was seen once. The rearrangement links TRBV18 to TRBJ2-2; 10 bases match TRBD1. Germline-derived CDR1 and CDR2 are KGHSH and LQKENI. J was trimmed by 6 bases and V by 2 bases; bases with no gene match: 9. The CDR3 consists of 17 residues. Here the CDR3 DNA reads TGTGCCAGCTCACCATCGACAGGGGGCCAGGCGGCCGGGGAGCTGTTTTTT. As protein: CASSPSTGGQAAGELFF. Using reference TRBV18 and TRBJ2-2 for the parts outside the CDR3, the full variable domain is NAGVMQNPRHLVRRRGQEARLRCSPMKGHSHVYWYRQLPEEGLKFMVYLQKENIIDESGMPKERFSAEFPKEGPSILRIQQVVRGDSAAYFCASSPSTGGQAAGELFFGEGSRLTVL.

This clone was found once. The chain recombines TRBV5-5 with TRBJ1-5; D unresolved. The length of the CDR3 is 12 residues. Germline loops: CDR1 SGHKS, CDR2 YYEKEE (reference sequence). Trimming removed 0 bases at V and 4 bases at J, with 2 bases between. This CDR3 reads CASSLGNQPQHF. DNA for the CDR3: TGTGCCAGCAGCTTGGGGAATCAGCCCCAGCATTTT.

This clone has just a few counts. The rearrangement links TRBV5-1 to TRBJ1-6; no reliable D call. V was shortened by 0 bases and J by 9 bases, with 4 bases between the two germline ends. Germline V gene sequence: CDR1 SGHRS, CDR2 YFSETQ. The CDR3 extends over 12 amino acids. The CDR3 spells CASSLGASPLHF. In DNA, the CDR3 is TGCGCCAGCAGCTTGGGCGCTTCACCCCTCCACTTT.

The chain links TRBV6-6 to TRBJ1-1; 8 bases match TRBD1. CDR1 is MNHNY and CDR2 is SVGAGI in the germline V gene (reference sequence). Trimming took 5 bases from V and 4 from J; bases not matched to a gene: 12. The length of the CDR3 is 16 residues. The CDR3 bases are TGTGCCAGCAGTAAGGGACAGGCCGGAGTGAGCACTGAAGCTTTCTTT. Its translation is CASSKGQAGVSTEAFF.

The chain joins TRBV2 to TRBJ1-4; weak D call: TRBD1 (5 bases). There are 14 residues in the CDR3. The germline gives CDR1 SNHLY, CDR2 FYNNEI. The V and J ends lost 6 bases and 5 bases respectively, with 13 bases between them. In DNA, the CDR3 is TGTGCCAGCAGCCAGCAGGGATTGAATGAAAAACTGTTTTTT. Residues: CASSQQGLNEKLFF.

The V call is TRBV5-1, the J call TRBJ2-5; tentatively, D is TRBD2 (5 bases). The CDR3 extends over 14 amino acids. Germline V gene data show CDR1 as SGHRS and CDR2 as YFSETQ. Trimming shortened V by 4 bases and J by 2 bases, and 12 bases separated the two germline ends. The CDR3 here is CASSLKDSQETQYF. For the CDR3, the DNA is TGCGCCAGCAGCCTGAAGGACTCTCAAGAGACCCAGTACTTC.

The chain joins TRBV5-1 to TRBJ2-3; D gene uncertain. Trimming stripped 0 bases from V and 6 bases from J, with 8 bases between. From germline, CDR1 is SGHRS and CDR2 YFSETQ. This CDR3 has 13 residues. CDR3 nucleotide sequence: TGCGCCAGCAGCTTGGTGGTCACCGATACGCAGTATTTT. Translation: CASSLVVTDTQYF.

This rearrangement joins TRBV19 to TRBJ1-6; TRBD1 might be the D (5 bases). Germline values: CDR1 LNHDA, CDR2 SQIVND (reference sequence). Trimming stripped 4 bases from V and 7 bases from J, with 11 bases between. This CDR3 is 14 amino acids long. CDR3 protein: CASSRDRENSPLHF. CDR3 DNA sequence: TGTGCCAGTAGTAGGGACCGGGAAAATTCACCCCTCCACTTT.

The V call is TRBV5-6, the J call TRBJ2-5; D not certain. The germline gives CDR1 SGHDT, CDR2 YYEEEE. V was cut by 0 bases and J by 5 bases, with 8 bases left in between. The CDR3 contains 13 residues. The CDR3 loop is CASSLDPRETQYF. In DNA form, the CDR3 reads TGTGCCAGCAGCTTGGACCCGAGGGAGACCCAGTACTTC.

The chain employs TRBV5-6 and TRBJ1-2, with D possibly TRBD1 on 5 matching bases. Germline lookup yields CDR1 SGHDT and CDR2 YYEEEE. V lost 2 bases and J 6 bases, leaving 14 bases between the germline ends. The CDR3 extends over 14 amino acids. The DNA for the CDR3 is TGTGCCAGCAGCTTTAATAACCCCAGGGATGGCTACACCTTC. It translates to CASSFNNPRDGYTF.

This clone has a single count. This chain connects TRBV7-8 to TRBJ1-4, with D unclear. Trimming took off 6 bases at V and 2 bases at J, with 13 bases between the two ends. The CDR3 consists of 15 residues. In germline, CDR1 is SGHVS, CDR2 FQNEAQ. CDR3 residues: CASSPTGLTNEKLFF. The CDR3 region has the DNA TGTGCCAGCAGTCCTACGGGGTTGACTAATGAAAAACTGTTTTTT.

V gene TRBV5-5 combines with J gene TRBJ1-4; tentative D call: TRBD1 (6 bases). Trimming left V 0 bases short and J 6 bases short, with 12 bases between. The length of the CDR3 is 15 residues. The germline CDR1 and CDR2 sequences are SGHKS and YYEKEE (reference sequence). CDR3 amino acids: CASSLEGGGDEKLFF. CDR3 nucleotide sequence: TGTGCCAGCAGCTTGGAGGGGGGTGGTGATGAAAAACTGTTTTTT.

This clone was counted once. The DNA of the CDR3 is TGTGCCAGCAGTGATGCCGGGACAGGGGTAGGGAGAGAGACCCAGTACTTC. This sequence encodes CASSDAGTGVGRETQYF. The chain couples TRBV25-1 to TRBJ2-5; 10 positions match TRBD1. CDR3 length equals 17 residues. CDR1 and CDR2 (germline): MGHDK, SYGVNS. Unmatched junction bases numbered 11, after V lost 3 bases and J lost 4 bases.

The sample holds a few counts of this clone. The V gene is TRBV2, the J gene TRBJ1-6; TRBD1 is a possible D gene (6 bases). This CDR3 comprises 15 residues. With 3 bases removed from V and 7 bases from J, the gap between germline ends came to 13 bases. The germline V gene has CDR1 SNHLY and CDR2 FYNNEI. The CDR3 here is CASSDGRGKNSPLHF. DNA for the CDR3: TGTGCCAGCAGTGATGGTAGGGGGAAGAATTCACCCCTCCACTTT.

V usage is TRBV9 and J usage is TRBJ1-6; 12 nucleotides align to TRBD1. There are 17 residues in the CDR3. V lost 0 bases, J lost 5 bases, and 3 bases stayed unmatched. The germline gives CDR1 SGDLS, CDR2 YYNGEE. CDR3 DNA: TGTGCCAGCAGCGTAGGGGGACAGGGGGCCGATAATTCACCCCTCCACTTT. This gives the protein CASSVGGQGADNSPLHF.

This chain links TRBV6-8 with TRBJ2-5; tentatively, D is TRBD2 (6 bases). Trimming took off 8 bases at V and 1 base at J, with 23 bases between the two ends. The CDR3 spans 17 residues. Germline V gene lookup returns CDR1 MNHGY and CDR2 SAAAGT. The CDR3 loop reads CASGDYSGVVSQETQYF. The CDR3, as DNA: TGTGCCAGCGGTGATTATAGCGGCGTCGTAAGCCAAGAGACCCAGTACTTC.

V is TRBV7-9 and J is TRBJ2-1; 7 nucleotides line up with TRBD2. Looked up from germline, CDR1 is SEHNR and CDR2 is FQNEAQ (reference sequence). With 5 bases clipped from V and 7 bases from J, the junction kept 8 bases outside the gene matches. The CDR3 extends over 14 amino acids. CDR3 in amino acids: CASSRTGGGNEQFF. CDR3 sequence (DNA): TGTGCCAGCAGCCGCACGGGGGGAGGTAATGAGCAGTTCTTC.